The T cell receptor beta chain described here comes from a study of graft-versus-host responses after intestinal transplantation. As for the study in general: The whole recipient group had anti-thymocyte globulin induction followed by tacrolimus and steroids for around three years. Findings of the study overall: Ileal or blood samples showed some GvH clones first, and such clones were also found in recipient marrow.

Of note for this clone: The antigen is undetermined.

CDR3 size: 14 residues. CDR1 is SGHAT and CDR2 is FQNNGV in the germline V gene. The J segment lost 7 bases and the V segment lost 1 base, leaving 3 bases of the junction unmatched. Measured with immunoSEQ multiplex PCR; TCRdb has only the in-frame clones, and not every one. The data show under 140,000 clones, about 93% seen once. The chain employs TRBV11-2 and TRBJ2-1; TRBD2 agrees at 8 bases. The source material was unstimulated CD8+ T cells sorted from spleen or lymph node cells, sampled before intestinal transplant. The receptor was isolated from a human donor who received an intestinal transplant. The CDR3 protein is CASSLGGRLNEQFF. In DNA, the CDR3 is TGTGCCAGCAGCTTAGGCGGGAGGCTAAATGAGCAGTTCTTC.